Presented here are 22 T cell receptor beta chains from one specimen sequenced in a study of cytotoxic CD8 clonotypes in ibrutinib-treated CLL. Sequencing used immunoSEQ multiplex PCR; TCRdb keeps in-frame clones, though not all of them. The data show about 130,000 clones, around three quarters seen once. Sequenced material: PBMCs, taken after 12 months of ibrutinib treatment. These receptor sequences come from a human donor with chronic lymphocytic leukemia.

The gene calls are TRBV13 and TRBJ2-3; TRBD2 is a possible D gene (5 bases). The V and J ends lost 5 bases and 4 bases respectively, with 16 bases between them. Germline V gene data show CDR1 as PRHDT and CDR2 as FYEKMQ (reference sequence). CDR3 size: 15 residues. The chain's CDR3 is CASSPSGSKADTQYF. The CDR3 nucleotides read TGTGCCAGCAGCCCGAGTGGGAGTAAGGCAGATACGCAGTATTTT.

This chain uses TRBV5-6 with TRBJ2-7; maybe TRBD1 (6 bases). V lost 4 bases to trimming and J lost 3 bases, with 23 bases between them. CDR1 and CDR2 (germline): SGHDT, YYEEEE. CDR3 length: 17 residues. CDR3 bases: TGTGCCAGCAGCAGAGTACCACGGGACACCTGGAACTACGAGCAGTACTTC. This codes for CASSRVPRDTWNYEQYF.

CDR3 amino acids: CASSLGGRLAVTDTQYF. CDR3 in DNA: TGCGCCAGCAGCCTCGGGGGCAGATTAGCAGTCACAGATACGCAGTATTTT. This chain uses TRBV4-3 with TRBJ2-3, with D perhaps TRBD1 or TRBD2 (6 bases each). CDR1 and CDR2 from the germline V gene are LGHNA and YSLEER. The CDR3 totals 17 residues. V dropped 4 bases and J dropped 2 bases, with 19 bases sitting between them.

The gene calls are TRBV2 and TRBJ2-7, with D perhaps TRBD2 (6 bases). Trimming pared 5 bases from V and 3 bases from J, leaving 11 bases between. The germline V gene has CDR1 SNHLY and CDR2 FYNNEI. CDR3 length: 13 residues. The CDR3 sequence: CASSRESIYEQYF. CDR3 DNA: TGTGCCAGCAGTCGGGAGAGTATCTACGAGCAGTACTTC. Full variable domain (outside the CDR3, taken from reference TRBV2 and TRBJ2-7): EPEVTQTPSHQVTQMGQEVILRCVPISNHLYFYWYRQILGQKVEFLVSFYNNEISEKSEIFDDQFSVERPDGSNFTLKIRSTKLEDSAMYFCASSRESIYEQYFGPGTRLTVT.

The V gene is TRBV5-1, the J gene TRBJ2-1; no clear D gene. Trimming removed 6 bases from V and 0 bases from J, with 10 bases in between. The CDR3 runs 14 residues. Germline CDR1 and CDR2: SGHRS and YFSETQ. The DNA of the CDR3 is TGCGCCAGCAATAGGCTTGACTCCTACAATGAGCAGTTCTTC. It codes for CASNRLDSYNEQFF. Using reference TRBV5-1 and TRBJ2-1 for the parts outside the CDR3, the full variable domain is KAGVTQTPRYLIKTRGQQVTLSCSPISGHRSVSWYQQTPGQGLQFLFEYFSETQRNKGNFPGRFSGRQFSNSRSEMNVSTLELGDSALYLCASNRLDSYNEQFFGPGTRLTVL.

This clone was counted only a few times. The rearrangement uses TRBV15 and TRBJ2-7; 8 nucleotides line up with TRBD1. Germline V gives CDR1 LNHNV, CDR2 YYDKDF (reference sequence). The CDR3 sequence is 15 residues long. Trimming removed 0 bases from V and 3 bases from J; junction bases left unmatched: 4. CDR3 DNA sequence: TGTGCCACCAGCAGAGATCGAACAGGGGGCTACGAGCAGTACTTC. Its translation is CATSRDRTGGYEQYF.

The chain is built from TRBV19 and TRBJ1-5, with TRBD1 matching over 7 bases. Germline trimming cut 4 bases from V and 6 bases from J; bases unmatched to any gene: 6. Germline values: CDR1 LNHDA, CDR2 SQIVND (reference sequence). This CDR3 spans 14 amino acids. In nucleotides, the CDR3 is TGTGCCAGTAGTAGACAGGGTTTTAGTCAGCCCCAGCATTTT. Its protein product is CASSRQGFSQPQHF.

The CDR3 loop reads CASSEVPGLASDTQYF. The CDR3 DNA follows: TGTGCCAGCAGTGAGGTTCCGGGACTAGCTTCGGATACGCAGTATTTT. This sequence joins TRBV6-1 and TRBJ2-3, with 9 bases that match TRBD2. Trimming at V came to 3 bases and at J to 6 bases, leaving 10 bases not matched to a gene. This CDR3 is built from 16 residues. The germline gives CDR1 MNHNS, CDR2 SASEGT.

The rearrangement joins TRBV7-9 to TRBJ1-3; D not certain. The CDR3 runs 15 residues. Germline V gene sequence: CDR1 SEHNR, CDR2 FQNEAQ (reference sequence). The V end lost 6 bases, the J end lost 3 bases, and 15 bases lay between the germline ends. CDR3: CASSQTPGLGNTIYF. DNA of the CDR3: TGTGCCAGCAGTCAAACTCCGGGCCTTGGAAACACCATATATTTT.

This chain links TRBV21-1 with TRBJ2-1. TRBV21-1 is flagged as a pseudogene. The CDR3 has 13 residues. The CDR3 loop reads CASRGELGNEQFF. CDR3 bases: TGTGCCAGCAGAGGGGAGTTGGGCAATGAGCAGTTCTTC.

The chain links TRBV5-1 to TRBJ1-5; 9 bases fit TRBD1. The CDR3 covers 15 residues. Per the germline V gene, CDR1 is SGHRS and CDR2 is YFSETQ. The J segment lost 6 bases and the V segment lost 4 bases, leaving 8 bases of the junction unmatched. The CDR3 here is CASSIGTGFSQPQHF. CDR3 bases: TGCGCCAGCAGCATCGGGACAGGGTTTAGTCAGCCCCAGCATTTT. The full variable domain, in which reference TRBV5-1 and TRBJ1-5 provide the parts outside the CDR3, is KAGVTQTPRYLIKTRGQQVTLSCSPISGHRSVSWYQQTPGQGLQFLFEYFSETQRNKGNFPGRFSGRQFSNSRSEMNVSTLELGDSALYLCASSIGTGFSQPQHFGDGTRLSIL.

J is TRBJ2-5 and V is TRBV28, with TRBD2 matching over 10 bases. CDR1 and CDR2 from the germline V gene are MDHEN and SYDVKM. With V trimmed by 5 bases and J by 2 bases, 8 bases remained unmatched. The CDR3 runs 16 residues. CDR3 coding DNA: TGTGCCAGCAGTGGTAGGACTAGCGGACTTCAAGAGACCCAGTACTTC. Protein: CASSGRTSGLQETQYF.

This clone has just one count. The chain is built from TRBV4-2 and TRBJ1-4; D perhaps matches TRBD1 (5 bases). V lost 1 base, J lost 3 bases, and 9 bases lay in between. Germline CDR1 is LGHNA and CDR2 is YNFKEQ. This CDR3 is 15 amino acids long. The CDR3: CASSQVRGSNEKLFF. In DNA, the CDR3 is TGTGCCAGCAGCCAAGTACGGGGGTCTAATGAAAAACTGTTTTTT.

The table lists this clone with a few counts. The CDR3 region has the DNA TGTGCCAGCAGCCTGCACAGGGACCAAGAGACCCAGTACTTC. Translated, it gives CASSLHRDQETQYF. J is TRBJ2-5 and V is TRBV25-1, with D perhaps matching TRBD1 (6 bases). CDR1 and CDR2 (germline): MGHDK, SYGVNS. Trimming took 6 bases from V and 0 from J, leaving 11 bases between them. The CDR3 is made up of 14 amino acids.

The V and J genes are TRBV6-6 and TRBJ2-5; D is perhaps TRBD1 (7 bases). With 8 bases removed from V and 5 bases from J, the gap between germline ends came to 15 bases. Germline CDR1 is MNHNY and CDR2 is SVGAGI (reference sequence). CDR3 length: 13 residues. The CDR3 DNA reads TGTGCCAGCCGGAGGGACAGTTGGGAGACCCAGTACTTC. Amino acids: CASRRDSWETQYF.

This clone was counted between two and nine times. V is TRBV19 and J is TRBJ1-1; D is perhaps TRBD1 (5 bases). The CDR3 length is 13 residues. Between the trimmed V and J ends, which lost 4 bases and 6 bases, there was a span of 12 bases. Germline V gene data show CDR1 as LNHDA and CDR2 as SQIVND (reference sequence). CDR3 protein: CASSTGWKAEAFF. The CDR3 region has the DNA TGTGCCAGTAGTACAGGGTGGAAGGCTGAAGCTTTCTTT.

The rearrangement uses TRBV5-1 and TRBJ2-1, with TRBD2 matching 14 bases. Losses at the gene ends were 3 bases for V and 6 bases for J; bases not matched to a gene: 2. Germline values: CDR1 SGHRS, CDR2 YFSETQ. This CDR3 is 15 amino acids long. Here the CDR3 DNA reads TGCGCCAGCAGCTCGGGGACTAGCGGGAGCAATGAGCAGTTCTTC. Encoded protein: CASSSGTSGSNEQFF.

The chain carries TRBV7-2 and TRBJ2-7; D is unresolved. This CDR3 is 18 amino acids long. Germline CDR1 is SGHTA and CDR2 is FQGNSA. V gave up 2 bases and J gave up 1 base, with 21 bases separating them. In nucleotides, the CDR3 is TGTGCCAGCAGCTTACGCCGCCCTTCGGGCCCCCGGTCCTACGAGCAGTACTTC. This sequence encodes CASSLRRPSGPRSYEQYF.

The chain recombines TRBV7-2 with TRBJ1-5; 8 nucleotides line up with TRBD1. This CDR3 has 16 residues. Germline V gene data show CDR1 as SGHTA and CDR2 as FQGNSA. V lost 5 bases, J lost 1 base, and 7 bases stayed unmatched. CDR3 DNA sequence: TGTGCCAGCAGCCCCAGGGCAGGGGGCAGCAATCAGCCCCAGCATTTT. Its protein is CASSPRAGGSNQPQHF.

The chain couples TRBV9 to TRBJ2-1, with D perhaps TRBD2 (6 bases). There are 15 residues in the CDR3. The V gene lost 3 bases and the J gene lost 2 bases, with 12 bases spanning the gap. In germline, CDR1 is SGDLS, CDR2 YYNGEE. This chain's CDR3 is CASSGPGTAYNEQFF. The CDR3 DNA is TGTGCCAGCAGCGGTCCCGGGACTGCCTACAATGAGCAGTTCTTC.

This chain links TRBV7-2 with TRBJ1-1; D is possibly TRBD1 (6 bases). Deletions cut 5 bases from V and 4 bases from J, with 17 bases between. The CDR3 spans 15 residues. Germline V gene sequence: CDR1 SGHTA, CDR2 FQGNSA. This chain's CDR3 is CASSPGTPVGTEAFF. The CDR3 bases are TGTGCCAGCAGCCCCGGGACACCGGTGGGCACTGAAGCTTTCTTT.

This sequence joins TRBV11-3 and TRBJ2-3; no reliable D call. V was cut by 8 bases and J by 5 bases, with 8 bases left in between. CDR1 is SGHNT and CDR2 is YENEEA in the germline V gene. This CDR3 comprises 11 residues. The CDR3 loop is CASGLRDTQYF. CDR3 coding DNA: TGTGCCAGCGGATTAAGAGATACGCAGTATTTT.